The 14 T cell receptor beta chains below come from one sample, sequenced in a study of human T cells and chemical hapten exposure. Time point here: patch test 1, 2 weeks after DPC sensitization. Treatment: therapeutic diphenylcyclopropenone sensitization with weekly scalp DPC. TCRdb recomputed calls from the RACE reads with MiXCR, one row per CDR3 protein. The table has fewer than 130,000 distinct CDR3 sequences, roughly 11% seen once. This sample comprised whole blood, obtained in connection with sensitization to the hapten diphenylcyclopropenone (DPC). The receptors stem from a woman aged 40 to 49 with alopecia areata. Some clones in this sample may be carry-over from other donors' samples.

This clonotype was counted between two and nine times. V is TRBV11-2 and J is TRBJ2-3; D tentatively reads TRBD1 or TRBD2 (5 bases each). Germline lookup yields CDR1 SGHAT and CDR2 FQNNGV. Trimming left V 1 base short and J 0 bases short, with 11 bases between. CDR3 size: 16 residues. This CDR3 is CASSLGRGPSTDTQYF. For the CDR3, the DNA is TGTGCCAGCAGCTTAGGTCGGGGCCCTAGCACAGATACGCAGTATTTT.

This clonotype was seen at least ten times. The chain uses TRBV5-1 and TRBJ2-7; D is possibly TRBD1 (6 bases). V dropped 1 base and J dropped 6 bases, with 14 bases sitting between them. Germline V gives CDR1 SGHRS, CDR2 YFSETQ. CDR3 length equals 14 residues. This CDR3 reads CASSLLQGPREQYF. Here the CDR3 DNA reads TGCGCCAGCAGCTTGTTACAGGGTCCTCGCGAGCAGTACTTC.

The V gene is TRBV9, the J gene TRBJ1-1; D might be TRBD1 (5 bases). CDR1 and CDR2 (germline): SGDLS, YYNGEE. The CDR3 loop spans 14 amino acids. Trimming stripped 0 bases from V and 10 bases from J, with 16 bases between. This CDR3 reads CASSVVSGQGGAFF. CDR3 nucleotides: TGTGCCAGCAGCGTAGTATCAGGGCAAGGCGGAGCTTTCTTT.

The V and J genes are TRBV10-3 and TRBJ2-7; D uncertain. V was cut by 3 bases and J by 2 bases, with 11 bases left in between. Germline CDR1 is ENHRY and CDR2 is SYGVKD. This CDR3 has 14 residues. The CDR3 bases are TGTGCCATCAGTGATAATGTCGAAGCCTACGAGCAGTACTTC. Its translation is CAISDNVEAYEQYF.

This clonotype appeared many times. This chain's CDR3 is CASSLLQGNTEAFF. CDR3 DNA: TGTGCCAGCAGCTTGTTACAGGGAAACACTGAAGCTTTCTTT. This chain uses TRBV5-5 with TRBJ1-1, with D possibly being TRBD1 (6 bases). This CDR3 region has 14 residues. Germline V lookup: CDR1 SGHKS, CDR2 YYEKEE (reference sequence). V was shortened by 1 base and J by 2 bases, with 9 bases between the two germline ends.

This clonotype was seen only a few times. The CDR3 nucleotides read TGTGCCAGCAGTTCCCGCATGGACAGGGGCCCCTATGGCTACACCTTC. Amino acids: CASSSRMDRGPYGYTF. The chain employs TRBV12-3 or TRBV12-4 and TRBJ1-2; 9 bases agree with TRBD1. The CDR3 has 16 amino acids. V shed 4 bases and J 4 bases; nucleotides not matched to a gene: 10.

This chain links TRBV7-9 with TRBJ1-6, with a weak D call TRBD1 (6 bases). Germline values: CDR1 SEHNR, CDR2 FQNEAQ (reference sequence). The CDR3 has 14 amino acids. V lost 5 bases and J lost 6, with 11 bases in between. The CDR3 is CASSKTGANSPLHF. In DNA, the CDR3 is TGTGCCAGCAGCAAGACGGGGGCTAATTCACCCCTCCACTTT. The whole variable domain, remainder taken from reference TRBV7-9 and TRBJ1-6, is DTGVSQNPRHKITKRGQNVTFRCDPISEHNRLYWYRQTLGQGPEFLTYFQNEAQLEKSRLLSDRFSAERPKGSFSTLEIQRTEQGDSAMYLCASSKTGANSPLHFGNGTRLTVT.

The chain recombines TRBV27 with TRBJ1-2; D gene uncertain. This CDR3 spans 14 amino acids. CDR1 and CDR2 (germline): MNHEY, SMNVEV (reference sequence). The CDR3: CSPPEGSLNYGYTF. The DNA for the CDR3 is TGTTCCCCTCCTGAGGGCAGCTTGAACTATGGCTACACCTTC.

A few counts support this clonotype. V and J are TRBV12-3 or TRBV12-4 and TRBJ1-2; 9 bases are shared with TRBD1. Unmatched junction bases numbered 10, after V lost 5 bases and J lost 3 bases. The CDR3 extends over 16 amino acids. CDR3 sequence (DNA): TGTGCCAGCAGTCCTGAGGGGGGACAGGGCTACTATGGCTACACCTTC. It codes for CASSPEGGQGYYGYTF.

Ten or more counts support this clonotype. The V and J genes are TRBV18 and TRBJ1-1, with TRBD1 matching 7 bases. Germline CDR1 and CDR2: KGHSH and LQKENI. The CDR3 runs 15 residues. V dropped 4 bases and J dropped 5; count of bases not matched to a gene: 10. CDR3 in DNA: TGTGCCAGCTCACTTAGCCGGGACAGACCGACTGAAGCTTTCTTT. Translated: CASSLSRDRPTEAFF.

This chain links TRBV19 with TRBJ2-2; D may match TRBD1 or TRBD2 (5 bases each). The V gene lost 6 bases and the J gene lost 10 bases, with 21 bases spanning the gap. Germline V CDR1 and CDR2: LNHDA, SQIVND (reference sequence). CDR3 size: 15 residues. The CDR3, as DNA: TGTGCCAGTAGGAACACCTTAGAGGGGTTCGTGGAGCTGTTTTTT. This gives the protein CASRNTLEGFVELFF.

This clonotype has only a few counts. The V gene is TRBV7-2, the J gene TRBJ2-2; TRBD1 might be the D (6 bases). Germline V lookup: CDR1 SGHTA, CDR2 FQGNSA. The V end lost 5 bases, the J end lost 4 bases, and 11 bases lay between the germline ends. CDR3 size: 14 residues. As DNA, the CDR3 is TGTGCCAGCAGCCCGAGACAGGTCACCGGGGAGCTGTTTTTT. The encoded protein is CASSPRQVTGELFF.

The sample holds many counts of this clonotype. The chain recombines TRBV27 with TRBJ2-1; D is ambiguous. The CDR3 is 13 amino acids. V lost 5 bases and J 4 bases, leaving 9 bases between the germline ends. Germline CDR1 MNHEY, CDR2 SMNVEV (reference sequence). The CDR3 sequence is CASSPGQYNEQFF. As DNA, the CDR3 is TGTGCCAGCAGTCCGGGCCAGTACAATGAGCAGTTCTTC.

At least ten counts were recorded for this clonotype. This chain connects TRBV11-2 to TRBJ2-1; TRBD1 might be the D (5 bases). From germline, CDR1 is SGHAT and CDR2 FQNNGV. Trimming left V 2 bases short and J 8 bases short, with 13 bases between. This CDR3 is built from 14 residues. The CDR3 DNA is TGTGCCAGCAGCTTATCCCAGGACATTGATGAGCAGTTCTTC. This gives the protein CASSLSQDIDEQFF.